The text below deals with one T cell receptor (beta chain). Its specificity is not known. This sample was included in a study of T cell repertoires in cytomegalovirus infection. Study outcomes and limitations: In two of eight donors, the top clonotype was HLA-C-restricted CMV-specific.

TCRdb analysed the reads with MiXCR anew, one entry per CDR3 protein. The table includes around 430,000 distinct CDR3 sequences, about 42% detected once. The trim removed 2 bases at V and 1 base at J, leaving 6 bases unmatched. The CDR3 contains 16 residues. Germline lookup yields CDR1 SGHVT and CDR2 SQSDAQ. The sequence was obtained from a human donor in good health (CMV status not recorded). Some clones in this sample may be carry-over from other donors' samples. The genes are TRBV7-4 and TRBJ2-5; 8 positions match TRBD2. The sequencing here drew on cultured PBMCs, taken from culture after CMV antigen stimulation. The CDR3 reads CASSLPVAGFQETQYF. The CDR3 nucleotides are TGTGCCAGCAGCTTACCGGTAGCGGGGTTCCAAGAGACCCAGTACTTC. Combining the CDR3 with reference TRBV7-4 and TRBJ2-5 gives the whole variable domain GAGVSQSPRYKVAKRGRDVALRCDSISGHVTLYWYRQTLGQGSEVLTYSQSDAQRDKSGRPSGRFSAERPERSVSTLKIQRTEQGDSAVYLCASSLPVAGFQETQYFGPGTRLLVL.